The clone carrying this TCR beta chain was counted many times. As yet, its antigen is unknown. The sample originates from a study of response to subunit inactivated influenza vaccine. The V gene's germline CDR1 is SGHRS and CDR2 YFSETQ. The ends lost 2 bases at V and 2 bases at J; junction bases unmatched: 3. This CDR3 has 14 amino acids. Study observations and caveats: The authors offered the suggestion that each seasonal influenza vaccination recruits few new T cells.

TCRdb re-analysed the RT-PCR reads in MiXCR, keeping a single row per CDR3 protein. The data hold approximately 520,000 distinct CDR3 sequences, with about 25% observed a single time. The TCR was taken from a man over 45 who received an inactivated influenza vaccine. The rearrangement uses TRBV5-1 and TRBJ1-1; 7 nucleotides agree with TRBD1. The sequences come from CD4+ T cells sorted from PBMCs, collected around 5 days after vaccination. The CDR3 nucleotides are TGCGCCAGCAGCTTAGACAGGGCTAACACTGAAGCTTTCTTT. Translating it yields CASSLDRANTEAFF.